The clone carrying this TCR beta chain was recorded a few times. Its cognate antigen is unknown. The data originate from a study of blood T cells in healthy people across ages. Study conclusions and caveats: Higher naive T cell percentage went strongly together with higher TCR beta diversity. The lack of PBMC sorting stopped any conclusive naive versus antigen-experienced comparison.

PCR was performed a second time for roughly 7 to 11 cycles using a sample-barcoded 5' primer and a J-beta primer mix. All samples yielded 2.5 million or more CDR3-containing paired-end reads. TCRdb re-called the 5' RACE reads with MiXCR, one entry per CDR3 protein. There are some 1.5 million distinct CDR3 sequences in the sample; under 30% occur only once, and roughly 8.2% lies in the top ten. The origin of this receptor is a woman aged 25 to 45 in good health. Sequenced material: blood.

For the CDR3, the DNA is TGTGCCAGCAGGGATGGGCCAGGACGAGATACGCAGTATTTT. Amino acids: CASRDGPGRDTQYF. V usage is TRBV5-8 and J usage is TRBJ2-3; D is ambiguous. Germline V gives CDR1 SGHTS, CDR2 YDEGEE. The germline V and J ends were trimmed by 5 bases and 5 bases, with 15 bases remaining between them. The CDR3 runs to 14 residues.